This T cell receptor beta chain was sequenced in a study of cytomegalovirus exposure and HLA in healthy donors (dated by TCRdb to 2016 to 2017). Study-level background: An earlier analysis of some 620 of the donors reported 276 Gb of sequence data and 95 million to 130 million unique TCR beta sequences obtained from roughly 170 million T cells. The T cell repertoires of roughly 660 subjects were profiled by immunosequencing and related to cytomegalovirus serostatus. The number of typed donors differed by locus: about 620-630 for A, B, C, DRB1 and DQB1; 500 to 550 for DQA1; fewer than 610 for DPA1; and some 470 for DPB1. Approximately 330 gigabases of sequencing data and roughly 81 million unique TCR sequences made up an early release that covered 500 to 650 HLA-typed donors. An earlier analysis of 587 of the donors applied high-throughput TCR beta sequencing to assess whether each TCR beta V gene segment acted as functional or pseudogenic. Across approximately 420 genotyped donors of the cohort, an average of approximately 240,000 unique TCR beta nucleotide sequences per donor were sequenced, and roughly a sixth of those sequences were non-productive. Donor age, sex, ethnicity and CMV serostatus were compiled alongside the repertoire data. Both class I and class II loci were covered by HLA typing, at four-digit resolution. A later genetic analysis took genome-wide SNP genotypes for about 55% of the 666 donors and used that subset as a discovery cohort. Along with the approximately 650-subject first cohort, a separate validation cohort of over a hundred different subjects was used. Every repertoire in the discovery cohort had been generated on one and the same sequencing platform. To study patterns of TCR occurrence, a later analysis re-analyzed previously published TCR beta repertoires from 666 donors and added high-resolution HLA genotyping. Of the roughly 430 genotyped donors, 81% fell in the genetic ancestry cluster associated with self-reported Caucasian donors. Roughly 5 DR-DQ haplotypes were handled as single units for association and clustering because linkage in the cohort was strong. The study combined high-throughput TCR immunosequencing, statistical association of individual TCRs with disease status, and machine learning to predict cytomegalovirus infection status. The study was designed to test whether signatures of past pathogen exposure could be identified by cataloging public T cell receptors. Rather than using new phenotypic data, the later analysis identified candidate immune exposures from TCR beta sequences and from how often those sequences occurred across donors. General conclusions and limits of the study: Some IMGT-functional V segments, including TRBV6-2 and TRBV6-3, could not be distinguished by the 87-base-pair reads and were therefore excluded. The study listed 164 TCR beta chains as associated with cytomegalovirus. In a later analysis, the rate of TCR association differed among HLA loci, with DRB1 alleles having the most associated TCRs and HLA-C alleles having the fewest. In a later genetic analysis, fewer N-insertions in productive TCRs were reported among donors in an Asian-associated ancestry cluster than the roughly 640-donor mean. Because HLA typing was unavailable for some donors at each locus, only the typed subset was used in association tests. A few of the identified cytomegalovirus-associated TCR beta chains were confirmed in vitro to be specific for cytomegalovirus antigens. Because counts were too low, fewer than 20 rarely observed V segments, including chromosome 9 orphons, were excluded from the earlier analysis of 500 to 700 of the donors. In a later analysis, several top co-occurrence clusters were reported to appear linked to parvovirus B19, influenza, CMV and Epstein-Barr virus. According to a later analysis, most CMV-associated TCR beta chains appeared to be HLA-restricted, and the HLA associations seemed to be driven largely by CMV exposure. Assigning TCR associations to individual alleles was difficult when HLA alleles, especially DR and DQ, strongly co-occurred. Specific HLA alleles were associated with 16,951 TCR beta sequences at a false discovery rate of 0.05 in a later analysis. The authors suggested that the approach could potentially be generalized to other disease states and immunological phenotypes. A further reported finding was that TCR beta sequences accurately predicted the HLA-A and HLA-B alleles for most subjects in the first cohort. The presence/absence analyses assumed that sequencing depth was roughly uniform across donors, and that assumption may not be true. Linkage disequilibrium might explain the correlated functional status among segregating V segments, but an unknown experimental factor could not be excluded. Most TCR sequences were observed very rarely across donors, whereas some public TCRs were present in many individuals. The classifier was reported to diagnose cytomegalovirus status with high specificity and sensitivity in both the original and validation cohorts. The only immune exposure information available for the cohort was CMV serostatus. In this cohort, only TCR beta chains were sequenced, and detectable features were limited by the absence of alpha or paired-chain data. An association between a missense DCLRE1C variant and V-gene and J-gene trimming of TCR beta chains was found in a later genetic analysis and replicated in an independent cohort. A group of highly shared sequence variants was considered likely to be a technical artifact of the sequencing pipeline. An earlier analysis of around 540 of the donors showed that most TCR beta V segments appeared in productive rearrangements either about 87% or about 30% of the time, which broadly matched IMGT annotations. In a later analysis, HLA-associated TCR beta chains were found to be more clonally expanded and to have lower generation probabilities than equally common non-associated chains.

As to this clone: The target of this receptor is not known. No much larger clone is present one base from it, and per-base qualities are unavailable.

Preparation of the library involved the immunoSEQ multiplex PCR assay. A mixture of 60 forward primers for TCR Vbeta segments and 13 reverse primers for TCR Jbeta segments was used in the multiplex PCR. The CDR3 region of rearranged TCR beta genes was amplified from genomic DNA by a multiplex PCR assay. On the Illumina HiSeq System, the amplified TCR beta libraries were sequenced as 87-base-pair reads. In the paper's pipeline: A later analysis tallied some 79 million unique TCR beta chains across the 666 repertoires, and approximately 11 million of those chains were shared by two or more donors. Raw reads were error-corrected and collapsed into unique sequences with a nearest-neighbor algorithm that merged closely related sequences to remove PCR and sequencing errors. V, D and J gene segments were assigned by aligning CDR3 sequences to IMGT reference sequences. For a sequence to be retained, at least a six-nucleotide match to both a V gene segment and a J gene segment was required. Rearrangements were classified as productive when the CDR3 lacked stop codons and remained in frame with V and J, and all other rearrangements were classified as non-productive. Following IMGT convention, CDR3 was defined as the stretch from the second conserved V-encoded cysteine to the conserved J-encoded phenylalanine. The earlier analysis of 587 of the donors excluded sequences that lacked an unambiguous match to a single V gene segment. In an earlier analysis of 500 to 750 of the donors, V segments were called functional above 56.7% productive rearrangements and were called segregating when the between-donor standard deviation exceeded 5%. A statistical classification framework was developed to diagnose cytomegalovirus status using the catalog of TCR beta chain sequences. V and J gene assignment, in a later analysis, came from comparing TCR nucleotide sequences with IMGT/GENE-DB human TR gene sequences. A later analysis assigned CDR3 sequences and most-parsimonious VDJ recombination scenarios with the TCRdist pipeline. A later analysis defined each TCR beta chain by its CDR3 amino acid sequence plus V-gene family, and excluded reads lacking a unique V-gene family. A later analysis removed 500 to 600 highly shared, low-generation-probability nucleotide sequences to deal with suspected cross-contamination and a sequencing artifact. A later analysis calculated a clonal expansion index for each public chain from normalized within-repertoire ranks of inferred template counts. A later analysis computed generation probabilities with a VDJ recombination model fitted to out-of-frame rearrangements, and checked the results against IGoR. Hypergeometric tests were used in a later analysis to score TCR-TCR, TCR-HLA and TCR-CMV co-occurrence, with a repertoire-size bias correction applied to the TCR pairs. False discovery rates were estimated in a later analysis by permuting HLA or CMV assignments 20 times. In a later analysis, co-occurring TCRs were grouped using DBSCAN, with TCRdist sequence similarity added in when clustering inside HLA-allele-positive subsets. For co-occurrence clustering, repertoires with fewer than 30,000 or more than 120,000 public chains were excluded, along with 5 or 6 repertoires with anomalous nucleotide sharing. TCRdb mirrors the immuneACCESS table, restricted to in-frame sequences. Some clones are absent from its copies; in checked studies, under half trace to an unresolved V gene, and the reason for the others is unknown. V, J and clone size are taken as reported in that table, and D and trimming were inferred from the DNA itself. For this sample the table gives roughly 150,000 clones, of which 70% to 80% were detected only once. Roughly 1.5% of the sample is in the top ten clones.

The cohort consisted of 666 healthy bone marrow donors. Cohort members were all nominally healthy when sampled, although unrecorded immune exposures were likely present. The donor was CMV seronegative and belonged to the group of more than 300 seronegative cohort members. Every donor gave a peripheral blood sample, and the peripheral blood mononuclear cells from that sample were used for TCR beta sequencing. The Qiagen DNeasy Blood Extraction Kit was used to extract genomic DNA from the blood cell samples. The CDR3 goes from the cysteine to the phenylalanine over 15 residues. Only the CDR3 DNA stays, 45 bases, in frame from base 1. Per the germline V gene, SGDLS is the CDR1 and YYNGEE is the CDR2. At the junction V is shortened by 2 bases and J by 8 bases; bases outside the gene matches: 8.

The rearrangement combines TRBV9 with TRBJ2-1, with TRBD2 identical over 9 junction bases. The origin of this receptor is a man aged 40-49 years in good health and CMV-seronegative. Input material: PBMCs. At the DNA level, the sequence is TGTGCCAGCAGCGTTGGTAGCGGGAGCGGCTATGAGCAGTTCTTC. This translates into CASSVGSGSGYEQFF.